A selection of T cell receptor beta chains follows, all from one sample in a study of blood T cell repertoires in COVID-19. Sequenced by immunoSEQ multiplex PCR; TCRdb stores in-frame clones only, minus some. The sample lists about 150,000 clones; around 76% were seen once. The sample comprised peripheral blood. The receptors were gathered from a man aged 55-75 years with acute or convalescent COVID-19. Each CDR3 is given without its conserved first and last residue.

TRBV29-1	TRBJ1-2	SVPRGAGGYT
TRBV11-1	TRBJ2-7	ASSWTSGTYEQY
TRBV7-9	TRBJ2-6	ASSLRGAGANVLT
TRBV6-5	TRBJ2-1	ASSDGQNGHNEQF
TRBV6-5	TRBJ1-6	ASSYQGQGSPLH
TRBV2	TRBJ1-3	ASSQQGAGNTIY
TRBV18	TRBJ2-7	ASSPVPGNEQY
TRBV5-4	TRBJ1-2	ASSLTGGAEGYT
TRBV7-2	TRBJ2-5	ASSQQGGQETQY
TRBV6-5	TRBJ2-2	ASGQRARTGELF
TRBV6-5	TRBJ1-5	ASSYGSGRNQPQH
TRBV28	TRBJ2-7	ASSLGHSYEQY
TRBV6-2/TRBV6-3	TRBJ2-3	ASSYLYPSTDTQY
TRBV19	TRBJ2-2	ASTPRTSGSATGELF
TRBV7-9	TRBJ2-7	ASSPLTGGYEQY
TRBV7-2	TRBJ2-7	ASSGTSGRFSS
TRBV5-1	TRBJ1-1	ASSAGTGAGNTEAF
TRBV27	TRBJ1-5	ASSFTRDRLPSNQPQH
TRBV6-1	TRBJ2-3	ASSEAGRPSTDTQY
TRBV2	TRBJ2-1	ASTLSGNGQF
TRBV7-9	TRBJ2-1	ASSSNPGQSIDEQF
TRBV30	TRBJ2-3	AWNTGADTQY
TRBV7-8	TRBJ2-7	ASSLGTGGFDEQY
TRBV7-3	TRBJ2-7	ASSSKGLAGSYEQY
TRBV29-1	TRBJ1-4	SGGYATNEKLF
TRBV18	TRBJ2-7	ASSPSGPYEQY
TRBV27	TRBJ2-7	ASSQRGGAEYEQY
TRBV28	TRBJ2-7	ASMFSGTGRYEQY
TRBV7-6	TRBJ1-1	ASRGELGTEAF
TRBV11-2	TRBJ2-1	ASSLDPGTGSSGDEQF
TRBV5-1	TRBJ1-4	ASSSYSVNEKLF
TRBV30	TRBJ2-6	AWSFSGANVLT
TRBV9	TRBJ2-3	ASTLGGDDTQY
TRBV5-4	TRBJ2-1	ASSLGWGRSNEQF
TRBV2	TRBJ2-2	ASSQQELNTGELF
TRBV5-1	TRBJ2-4	ASSLGYGAGAAKNIQY
TRBV15	TRBJ2-2	ATSPTKGFTGELF
TRBV5-1	TRBJ2-3	ASSGGQDTDTQY
TRBV10-1	TRBJ2-1	ASSETGLAGPGRGLNEQF
TRBV15	TRBJ1-5	ATSNLRTGQQPQH
TRBV27	TRBJ2-1	ASSIRQGPYNEQF
TRBV27	TRBJ2-1	ASSLSLAGINEQF